The 27 T cell receptor beta chains below come from one sample, sequenced in a study of OX40 agonist ivuxolimab in advanced cancers. Sequencing used immunoSEQ multiplex PCR; TCRdb keeps in-frame clones, though not all of them. The sample contains 130,000 or so clones, approximately 94% of which appear only once. The specimen comprised CD4+ or CD8+ T cells sorted from blood, sampled in a trial of the OX40 agonist ivuxolimab. Receptors originate from an adult with an advanced solid tumor such as melanoma, head and neck, liver or kidney cancer.

The rearrangement joins TRBV18 to TRBJ2-1, with 10 positions matching TRBD2. The CDR3 is made up of 16 amino acids. The trim removed 3 bases at V and 7 bases at J, leaving 9 bases unmatched. Germline lookup yields CDR1 KGHSH and CDR2 LQKENI. This chain's CDR3 is CASSPSAGGPYNEQFF. CDR3 in DNA: TGTGCCAGCTCACCTTCAGCGGGAGGGCCGTATAATGAGCAGTTCTTC.

This sequence joins TRBV29-1 and TRBJ2-7; D is perhaps TRBD1 or TRBD2 (6 bases each). The germline V gene has CDR1 SQVTM and CDR2 ANQGSEA. This CDR3 region has 12 residues. V lost 3 bases and J lost 7, with 13 bases in between. CDR3 region: CSVEWGASEQYF. As DNA, the CDR3 is TGCAGCGTTGAGTGGGGGGCTTCAGAGCAGTACTTC.

The chain couples TRBV5-1 to TRBJ1-3; a weak D match, TRBD1 (6 bases). V was trimmed by 3 bases and J by 0 bases, leaving 22 bases between them. The CDR3 sequence is 19 residues long. The germline V gene encodes CDR1 SGHRS and CDR2 YFSETQ. Here the CDR3 reads CASSSLRPGTTFSGNTIYF. CDR3 sequence (DNA): TGCGCCAGCAGCTCTCTAAGACCCGGGACAACATTCTCTGGAAACACCATATATTTT.

This chain connects TRBV9 to TRBJ1-4, with D possibly TRBD1 on 5 matching bases. CDR3 length: 11 residues. V lost 10 bases and J lost 2, with 6 bases in between. The germline CDR1 and CDR2 sequences are SGDLS and YYNGEE. In DNA, the CDR3 is TGTGCCGGGGGGACTAATGAAAAACTGTTTTTT. Translation gives CAGGTNEKLFF. Variable domain in full (rest from reference TRBV9 and TRBJ1-4): DSGVTQTPKHLITATGQRVTLRCSPRSGDLSVYWYQQSLDQGLQFLIQYYNGEERAKGNILERFSAQQFPDLHSELNLSSLELGDSALYFCAGGTNEKLFFGSGTQLSVL.

This sequence joins TRBV2 and TRBJ2-7; 12 bases align to TRBD1. V lost 6 bases to trimming and J lost 6 bases; unmatched junction nucleotides: 15. Germline V lookup: CDR1 SNHLY, CDR2 FYNNEI. The CDR3 has 17 amino acids. This CDR3 is CASRIGTGGSLFSEQYF. In nucleotides, the CDR3 is TGTGCCAGCAGGATAGGGACAGGGGGCTCCCTTTTTAGCGAGCAGTACTTC.

This clone has just one count. V usage is TRBV11-2 and J usage is TRBJ1-5, with D hard to call. Germline assignment: CDR1 SGHAT and CDR2 FQNNGV. The CDR3 covers 13 residues. Trimming took off 4 bases at V and 6 bases at J, with 10 bases between the two ends. The CDR3 region has the DNA TGTGCCAGCAGCTCCTCATACGCTCAGCCCCAGCATTTT. Its protein is CASSSSYAQPQHF.

This clone was seen only once. The chain employs TRBV4-3 and TRBJ1-1; TRBD1 might be the D (5 bases). The V end was cut by 0 bases, the J end by 0 bases, with 14 bases between. CDR1 is LGHNA, CDR2 YSLEER, per germline. CDR3 length equals 17 residues. Here the CDR3 DNA reads TGCGCCAGCAGCCAAGATTATGGGGGAATCATGAACACTGAAGCTTTCTTT. Amino acids: CASSQDYGGIMNTEAFF.

The CDR3 DNA sequence: TGTGCCAGCAGCTTAGAACCCCACAATGAGCAGTTCTTC. The encoded protein is CASSLEPHNEQFF. V is TRBV7-6 and J is TRBJ2-1; D is unclear. The CDR3 totals 13 residues. CDR1 and CDR2 (germline): SGHVS, FNYEAQ. Trimming shortened V by 1 base and J by 5 bases, and 6 bases separated the two germline ends.

This clone was picked up a small number of times. This rearrangement joins TRBV12-5 to TRBJ1-2; 9 positions match TRBD1. The CDR3 has 12 residues. V lost 1 base and J lost 11; bases outside the gene matches: 2. Germline V gene data show CDR1 as LGHNT and CDR2 as FRNRAP. CDR3 bases: TGTGCTAGTGGTTTGGGAGGACAGGGGTACACCTTC. The encoded protein is CASGLGGQGYTF.

The V call is TRBV27, the J call TRBJ2-2, with 8 bases fitting TRBD1. The CDR3 has 16 amino acids. J was trimmed by 5 bases and V by 2 bases; bases with no gene match: 7. The V gene's germline CDR1 is MNHEY and CDR2 SMNVEV (reference sequence). The CDR3 is CASSLLPGGLTGELFF. CDR3 DNA sequence: TGTGCCAGCAGTTTACTCCCAGGGGGCTTGACCGGGGAGCTGTTTTTT.

This clone was recorded a few times. This rearrangement joins TRBV19 to TRBJ1-5; TRBD1 might be the D (5 bases). V lost 1 base, J lost 5 bases, and 12 bases lay in between. Germline CDR1 reads LNHDA; CDR2 reads SQIVND (reference sequence). CDR3 size: 15 residues. CDR3 in DNA: TGTGCCAGTAGTATAGGGGGGACCCCGCATCAGCCCCAGCATTTT. This encodes CASSIGGTPHQPQHF.

The CDR3 reads CASSQPRLAGGLSYEQYF. The CDR3 coding sequence is TGTGCCAGCAGCCAACCTAGACTAGCGGGAGGGCTCTCCTACGAGCAGTACTTC. The chain carries TRBV4-2 and TRBJ2-7, with 14 nucleotides matching TRBD2. Germline-derived CDR1 and CDR2 are LGHNA and YNFKEQ. CDR3 length: 18 amino acids. Unmatched junction bases numbered 6, after V lost 2 bases and J lost 0 bases.

This chain uses TRBV5-1 with TRBJ2-1, with TRBD2 identical over 12 bases. V was pared by 0 bases and J by 5 bases, with 0 bases of the junction left unmatched. CDR1 is SGHRS, CDR2 YFSETQ, per germline. The CDR3 runs to 15 residues. The CDR3 DNA follows: TGCGCCAGCAGCTTGGGACTAGCGGGAGACAATGAGCAGTTCTTC. Residues: CASSLGLAGDNEQFF. The whole variable domain, filled in from reference TRBV5-1 and TRBJ2-1, reads KAGVTQTPRYLIKTRGQQVTLSCSPISGHRSVSWYQQTPGQGLQFLFEYFSETQRNKGNFPGRFSGRQFSNSRSEMNVSTLELGDSALYLCASSLGLAGDNEQFFGPGTRLTVL.

This chain links TRBV11-3 with TRBJ2-3; D tentatively fits TRBD1 or TRBD2 (6 bases each). Germline assignment: CDR1 SGHNT and CDR2 YENEEA. Trimming left V 5 bases short and J 1 base short, with 13 bases between. CDR3 size: 15 residues. This CDR3 is CASSRGGLGTDTQYF. In nucleotides, the CDR3 is TGTGCCAGCAGCCGTGGGGGGCTCGGCACAGATACGCAGTATTTT.

The chain uses TRBV28 and TRBJ2-3; 15 bases match TRBD2. Germline V gene lookup returns CDR1 MDHEN and CDR2 SYDVKM. V dropped 6 bases and J dropped 6; count of bases not matched to a gene: 7. The CDR3 contains 16 residues. The CDR3 nucleotides read TGTGCCAGCAGCCAGGGGACTAGCGGGGGGAGGGATACGCAGTATTTT. Its protein is CASSQGTSGGRDTQYF. The entire variable domain, with the rest obtained from reference TRBV28 and TRBJ2-3, is as follows: DVKVTQSSRYLVKRTGEKVFLECVQDMDHENMFWYRQDPGLGLRLIYFSYDVKMKEKGDIPEGYSVSREKKERFSLILESASTNQTSMYLCASSQGTSGGRDTQYFGPGTRLTVL.

There are a few counts of this clone. The chain employs TRBV5-4 and TRBJ2-2; D tentatively reads TRBD1 or TRBD2 (5 bases each). Trimming took off 3 bases at V and 6 bases at J, with 9 bases between the two ends. The CDR3 has 13 residues. CDR1 is SGHNT, CDR2 YYREEE, per germline (reference sequence). The CDR3, as DNA: TGTGCCAGCAGCTCTGGGGGTCCCGGGGAGCTGTTTTTT. Amino acids: CASSSGGPGELFF. Supplemented by reference TRBV5-4 and TRBJ2-2, the full variable domain reads ETGVTQSPTHLIKTRGQQVTLRCSSQSGHNTVSWYQQALGQGPQFIFQYYREEENGRGNFPPRFSGLQFPNYSSELNVNALELDDSALYLCASSSGGPGELFFGEGSRLTVL.

The chain uses TRBV6-1 and TRBJ1-2; D perhaps matches TRBD1 (5 bases). Trimming removed 5 bases from V and 4 bases from J, with 14 bases in between. Germline V gene lookup returns CDR1 MNHNS and CDR2 SASEGT. The CDR3 is 14 amino acids. CDR3 region: CASSPRDGTYGYTF. The CDR3 nucleotides read TGTGCCAGCAGTCCAAGGGACGGAACCTATGGCTACACCTTC.

This clone was observed a single time. The chain joins TRBV7-2 to TRBJ2-1; D call uncertain. The CDR3 totals 15 residues. Germline values: CDR1 SGHTA, CDR2 FQGNSA. The ends were cut back, 4 bases at V and 4 bases at J, with 14 bases in the middle. CDR3 amino acids: CASSSRAPGYNEQFF. The CDR3 DNA reads TGTGCCAGCAGCTCAAGGGCCCCAGGATACAATGAGCAGTTCTTC.

The gene calls are TRBV18 and TRBJ2-6, with 8 bases lining up with TRBD1. The CDR3 extends over 17 amino acids. Trimming removed 5 bases from V and 0 bases from J; junction bases left unmatched: 6. Per germline, CDR1 KGHSH and CDR2 LQKENI. The CDR3 sequence: CASSTTGVFSGANVLTF. In DNA, the CDR3 is TGTGCCAGCTCAACGACAGGGGTTTTCTCTGGGGCCAACGTCCTGACTTTC.

The V call is TRBV11-2, the J call TRBJ2-7; D tentatively reads TRBD1 or TRBD2 (5 bases each). Germline V CDR1 and CDR2: SGHAT, FQNNGV. This CDR3 has 14 amino acids. Trimming cost V 5 bases and J 6 bases, with 17 bases left between them. The CDR3 here is CASSRDHRQGEQYF. Written as DNA, the CDR3 is TGTGCCAGCAGCCGGGACCACCGCCAAGGCGAGCAGTACTTC. The whole variable domain, remainder taken from reference TRBV11-2 and TRBJ2-7, is EAGVAQSPRYKIIEKRQSVAFWCNPISGHATLYWYQQILGQGPKLLIQFQNNGVVDDSQLPKDRFSAERLKGVDSTLKIQPAKLEDSAVYLCASSRDHRQGEQYFGPGTRLTVT.

V usage is TRBV27 and J usage is TRBJ2-7; D is perhaps TRBD1 or TRBD2 (5 bases each). The CDR3 has 12 residues. CDR1 and CDR2 from the germline V gene are MNHEY and SMNVEV (reference sequence). The V gene lost 9 bases and the J gene lost 0 bases, with 9 bases spanning the gap. This CDR3 is CASAGSSYEQYF. For the CDR3, the DNA is TGTGCCAGTGCAGGGAGCTCCTACGAGCAGTACTTC.

The chain links TRBV10-2 to TRBJ2-3; 9 bases map to TRBD2. Germline V CDR1 and CDR2: WSHSY, SAAADI. V lost 5 bases and J lost 2; bases outside the gene matches: 2. CDR3 length equals 14 residues. This chain's CDR3 is CASSRLADTDTQYF. The CDR3 nucleotides are TGCGCCAGCAGTCGACTAGCGGACACAGATACGCAGTATTTT.

The chain uses TRBV13 and TRBJ2-7; D possibly corresponds to TRBD2 (5 bases). Germline-derived CDR1 and CDR2 are PRHDT and FYEKMQ (reference sequence). The germline V and J ends were trimmed by 4 bases and 4 bases, with 14 bases remaining between them. The CDR3 is 14 residues long. CDR3 residues: CASSSDGLSYEQYF. The DNA of the CDR3 is TGTGCCAGCAGCTCCGACGGACTGTCTTACGAGCAGTACTTC.

The V gene is TRBV7-2, the J gene TRBJ2-6; 11 bases align to TRBD1. The CDR3 is 16 amino acids. The germline V gene has CDR1 SGHTA and CDR2 FQGNSA. The J segment lost 1 base and the V segment lost 5 bases, leaving 1 base of the junction unmatched. The CDR3 here is CASSGQGASGANVLTF. The CDR3 coding sequence is TGTGCCAGCAGCGGACAGGGGGCATCTGGGGCCAACGTCCTGACTTTC.

This chain uses TRBV18 with TRBJ2-2, with D possibly called TRBD1 or TRBD2 (5 bases each). Trimming shortened V by 2 bases and J by 5 bases, and 15 bases separated the two germline ends. Germline CDR1 reads KGHSH; CDR2 reads LQKENI. The CDR3 covers 16 residues. CDR3 region: CASSPMGRRGTGELFF. The CDR3 bases are TGTGCCAGCTCACCAATGGGACGTAGAGGGACCGGGGAGCTGTTTTTT.

This clone came up once. At one end, the junction sequence differs from germline, possibly due to a read error. V is TRBV5-4 and J is TRBJ1-4; D uncertain. Germline lookup yields CDR1 SGHNT and CDR2 YYREEE (reference sequence). CDR3 size: 16 residues. CDR3 DNA: TGCGCCAGCAGCCAAGAGCTAGCACGGTATAATGAAAAACTGTTTTTT. Translating it yields CASSQELARYNEKLFF.

The chain links TRBV6-6 to TRBJ2-7; 8 bases agree with TRBD1. Germline values: CDR1 MNHNY, CDR2 SVGAGI (reference sequence). The CDR3 sequence is 13 residues long. V shed 7 bases, J shed 6 bases, and the junction held 8 bases outside the gene matches. CDR3 residues: CASKAGGVSEQYF. For the CDR3, the DNA is TGTGCCAGCAAGGCAGGGGGCGTCTCCGAGCAGTACTTC.